This T cell receptor (beta chain) was sequenced for a study of molecular identifiers for immune sequencing clone quantification. Findings and limits, study-wide: Among about a million naive cells, spiked Jurkat TCR RNA from a single cell was reportedly detectable.

On this clonotype itself: Antigen unknown.

Between roughly 18,000 and 1,100,000 sorted cells, with 10%, 30% or 50% RNA, yielded naive CD8 libraries. The CDR3 runs 16 residues. V lost 3 bases, J lost 3 bases, and 8 bases stayed unmatched. Both previously described methods and listed TCR primers were employed to make bulk TCR libraries. From the PCR reads, TCRdb called clonotypes with MiXCR, one entry per CDR3 protein. The data contain a few hundred thousand distinct CDR3 sequences, 24% of them singletons. Sequenced: naive CD8+ T cells from blood, with Jurkat cell RNA spiked in. Described subset: FACS-sorted CD8+CD4-CCR7+CD45RA+ naive T cells. The receptor was isolated from a human donor in good health. Some libraries in this study had Jurkat cell RNA spiked in. J is TRBJ2-1 and V is TRBV12-3 or TRBV12-4, with TRBD2 identical over 7 bases. The DNA of the CDR3 is TGTGCCAGCAGTTTTCTCCGGACTAGGTTCTACAATGAGCAGTTCTTC. Its translation: CASSFLRTRFYNEQFF.